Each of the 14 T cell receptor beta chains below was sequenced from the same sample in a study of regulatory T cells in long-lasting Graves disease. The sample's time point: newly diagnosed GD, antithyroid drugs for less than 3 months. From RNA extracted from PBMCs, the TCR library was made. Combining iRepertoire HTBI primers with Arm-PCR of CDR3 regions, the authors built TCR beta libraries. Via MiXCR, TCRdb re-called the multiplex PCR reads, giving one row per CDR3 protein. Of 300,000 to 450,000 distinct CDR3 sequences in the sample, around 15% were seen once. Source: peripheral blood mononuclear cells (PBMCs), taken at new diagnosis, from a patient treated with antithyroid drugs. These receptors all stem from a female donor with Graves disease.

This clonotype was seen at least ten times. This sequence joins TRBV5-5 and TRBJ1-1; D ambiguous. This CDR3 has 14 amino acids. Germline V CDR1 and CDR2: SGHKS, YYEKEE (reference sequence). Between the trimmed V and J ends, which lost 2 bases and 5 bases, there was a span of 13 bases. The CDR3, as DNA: TGTGCCAGCAGCTTCTCGACTTTGGGGACTGAAGCTTTCTTT. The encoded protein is CASSFSTLGTEAFF.

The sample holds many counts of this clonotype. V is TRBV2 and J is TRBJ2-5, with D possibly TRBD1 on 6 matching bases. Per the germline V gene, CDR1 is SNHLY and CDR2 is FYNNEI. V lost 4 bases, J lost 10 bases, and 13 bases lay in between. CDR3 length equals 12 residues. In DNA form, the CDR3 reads TGTGCCAGCAGTGGGGAGAGGGGGAGCCAGTACTTC. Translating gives CASSGERGSQYF.

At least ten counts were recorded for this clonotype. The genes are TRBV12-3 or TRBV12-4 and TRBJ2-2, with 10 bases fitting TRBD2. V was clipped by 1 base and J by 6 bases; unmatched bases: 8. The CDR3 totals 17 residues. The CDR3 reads CASSLGASGRPPGELFF. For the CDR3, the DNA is TGTGCCAGCAGTTTAGGGGCTAGCGGGAGACCGCCCGGGGAGCTGTTTTTT.

The CDR3 is CASSDWDRGTNEKLFF. DNA for the CDR3: TGTGCCAGCAGTGACTGGGACAGGGGTACTAATGAAAAACTGTTTTTT. This chain connects TRBV6-2 or TRBV6-3 to TRBJ1-4, with 10 positions matching TRBD1. The CDR3 loop spans 16 amino acids. Losses at the gene ends were 5 bases for V and 2 bases for J; bases not matched to a gene: 5. The germline V gene has CDR1 MNHEY and CDR2 SVGEGT.

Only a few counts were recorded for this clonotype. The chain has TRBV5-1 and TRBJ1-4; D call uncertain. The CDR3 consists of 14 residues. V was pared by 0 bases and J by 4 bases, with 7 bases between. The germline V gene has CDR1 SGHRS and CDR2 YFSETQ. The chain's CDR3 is CASSLELGNEKLFF. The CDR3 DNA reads TGCGCCAGCAGCTTGGAACTCGGTAATGAAAAACTGTTTTTT.

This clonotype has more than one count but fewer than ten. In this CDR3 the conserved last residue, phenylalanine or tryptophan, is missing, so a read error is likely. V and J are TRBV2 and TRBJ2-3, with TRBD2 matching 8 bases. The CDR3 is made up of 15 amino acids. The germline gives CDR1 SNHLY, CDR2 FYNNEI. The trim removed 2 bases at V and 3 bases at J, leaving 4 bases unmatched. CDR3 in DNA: TGTGCCAGCAGTGAATCCAGCGGGAGTACAGATACGCAGTATTCT. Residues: CASSESSGSTDTQYS.

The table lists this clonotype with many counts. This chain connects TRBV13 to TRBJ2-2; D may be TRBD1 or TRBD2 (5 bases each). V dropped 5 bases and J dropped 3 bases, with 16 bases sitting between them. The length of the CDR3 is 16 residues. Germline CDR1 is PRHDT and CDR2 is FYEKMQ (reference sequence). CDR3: CASSRNGGIDTGELFF. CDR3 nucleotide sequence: TGTGCCAGCAGCCGAAATGGGGGAATAGACACCGGGGAGCTGTTTTTT.

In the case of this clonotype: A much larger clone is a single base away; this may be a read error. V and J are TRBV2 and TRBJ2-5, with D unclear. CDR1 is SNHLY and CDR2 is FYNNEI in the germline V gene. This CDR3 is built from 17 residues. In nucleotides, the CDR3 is TGTGCCAGCAGTGAAGCGCTCGTGGTAGGACCCCAAGAGATCCAGTACTTC. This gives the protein CASSEALVVGPQEIQYF.

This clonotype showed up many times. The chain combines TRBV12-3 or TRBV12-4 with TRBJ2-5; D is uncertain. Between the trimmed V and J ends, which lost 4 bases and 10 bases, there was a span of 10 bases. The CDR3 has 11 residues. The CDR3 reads CASSSTSDQYF. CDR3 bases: TGTGCCAGCAGTTCAACAAGCGACCAGTACTTC.

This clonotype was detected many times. The CDR3 reads CASSLITHGNYGYTF. The CDR3 DNA follows: TGTGCCAGCAGCTTGATAACACATGGAAACTATGGCTACACCTTC. The gene calls are TRBV5-6 and TRBJ1-2, with no clear D. Trimming shortened V by 1 base and J by 2 bases, and 12 bases separated the two germline ends. The CDR3 runs to 15 residues. CDR1 and CDR2 (germline): SGHDT, YYEEEE.

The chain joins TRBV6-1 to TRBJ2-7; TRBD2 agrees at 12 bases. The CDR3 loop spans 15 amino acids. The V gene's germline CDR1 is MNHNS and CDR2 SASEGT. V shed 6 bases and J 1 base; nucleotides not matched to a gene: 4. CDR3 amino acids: CASRKLAGGSYEQYF. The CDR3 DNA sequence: TGTGCCAGCAGAAAACTAGCGGGGGGTTCCTACGAGCAGTACTTC.

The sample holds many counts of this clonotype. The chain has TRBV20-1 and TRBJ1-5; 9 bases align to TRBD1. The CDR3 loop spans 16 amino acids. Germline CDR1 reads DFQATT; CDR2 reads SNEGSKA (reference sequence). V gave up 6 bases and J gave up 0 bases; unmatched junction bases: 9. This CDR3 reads CSARDRVENSNQPQHF. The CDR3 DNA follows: TGCAGTGCCCGGGACAGGGTGGAAAATAGCAATCAGCCCCAGCATTTT.

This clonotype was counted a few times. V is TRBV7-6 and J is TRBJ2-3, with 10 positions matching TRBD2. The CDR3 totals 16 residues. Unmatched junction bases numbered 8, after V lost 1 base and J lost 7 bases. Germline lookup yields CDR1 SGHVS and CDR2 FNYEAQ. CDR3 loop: CASSLGSAGGPNTQYF. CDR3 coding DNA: TGTGCCAGCAGCTTAGGGTCAGCGGGAGGGCCGAATACGCAGTATTTT.

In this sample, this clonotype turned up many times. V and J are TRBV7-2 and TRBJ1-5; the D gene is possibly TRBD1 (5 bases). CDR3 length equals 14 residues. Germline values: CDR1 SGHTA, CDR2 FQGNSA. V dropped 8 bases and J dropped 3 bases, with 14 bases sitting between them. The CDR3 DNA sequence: TGTGCCAGCGCCGGGACGGCTTACAATCAGCCCCAGCATTTT. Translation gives CASAGTAYNQPQHF.